These 9 T cell receptor beta chains originate from one sample sequenced in a study of blood T cell repertoires in COVID-19. The method was immunoSEQ multiplex PCR; TCRdb's version includes in-frame clones alone and lacks a portion of them. The sample comprises 130,000 to 150,000 clones, about 84% of which are singletons, and 8.8% rests with the top ten. Material for sequencing was peripheral blood. The receptors originated from a woman older than 75 in a cohort sampled during active or convalescent COVID-19.

J is TRBJ1-1 and V is TRBV6-5; 9 bases match TRBD1. From germline, CDR1 is MNHEY and CDR2 SVGAGI. This CDR3 contains 15 residues. Germline trimming cut 6 bases from V and 7 bases from J; bases unmatched to any gene: 12. CDR3 in DNA: TGTGCCAGCAGAGACGCGGGACAGGGCGGGAGTGAAGCTTTCTTT. This encodes CASRDAGQGGSEAFF.

This clone was counted between two and nine times. The chain combines TRBV5-4 with TRBJ1-1, with D possibly matching TRBD1 (5 bases). Germline-derived CDR1 and CDR2 are SGHNT and YYREEE (reference sequence). This CDR3 comprises 14 residues. V dropped 1 base and J dropped 0 bases, with 7 bases sitting between them. CDR3 loop: CASSLWGVNTEAFF. Here the CDR3 DNA reads TGTGCCAGCAGCTTGTGGGGCGTGAACACTGAAGCTTTCTTT.

The V call is TRBV5-6, the J call TRBJ2-3, with 8 bases that match TRBD2. The CDR3 extends over 15 amino acids. The V and J ends lost 4 bases and 5 bases, in that order; junction bases with no gene match: 9. Germline loops: CDR1 SGHDT, CDR2 YYEEEE. The CDR3 sequence is CASSHSPGGLDTQYF. The CDR3 coding sequence is TGTGCCAGCAGCCACAGTCCGGGGGGGCTAGATACGCAGTATTTT.

This chain joins TRBV5-1 and TRBJ1-6; 9 bases align to TRBD1. V trimming: 0 bases; J trimming: 10 bases; junction bases outside the gene matches: 11. The CDR3 extends over 17 amino acids. The germline gives CDR1 SGHRS, CDR2 YFSETQ. CDR3 protein: CASSLGQGGRRGSPLHF. In DNA, the CDR3 is TGCGCCAGCAGCTTGGGACAGGGGGGCCGTAGGGGATCACCCCTCCACTTT.

The gene calls are TRBV9 and TRBJ2-6; weak D call: TRBD1 (5 bases). This CDR3 contains 15 residues. V was shortened by 2 bases and J by 5 bases, with 11 bases between the two germline ends. From germline, CDR1 is SGDLS and CDR2 YYNGEE. The CDR3 DNA reads TGTGCCAGCAGCGTCAATGGGGCGAGGGCCAACGTCCTGACTTTC. Protein product: CASSVNGARANVLTF.

The V and J genes are TRBV5-6 and TRBJ2-6; D unclear. The CDR3 has 17 amino acids. With 0 bases removed from V and 0 bases from J, the gap between germline ends came to 10 bases. The germline gives CDR1 SGHDT, CDR2 YYEEEE. DNA for the CDR3: TGTGCCAGCAGCTTGGACCTAAGAGCCTCTGGGGCCAACGTCCTGACTTTC. Translated: CASSLDLRASGANVLTF.

This chain links TRBV6-5 with TRBJ1-1; 8 bases align to TRBD1. Germline V gene sequence: CDR1 MNHEY, CDR2 SVGAGI. J gave up 4 bases and V 5 bases, and 6 bases lay outside the gene matches. The CDR3 has 14 amino acids. CDR3 sequence (DNA): TGTGCCAGCAGTATGAACAGGGGGGTCACTGAAGCTTTCTTT. Residues: CASSMNRGVTEAFF.

This clone has more than one count but fewer than ten. V gene TRBV12-3 or TRBV12-4 combines with J gene TRBJ1-1; no definite D call. V was cut by 2 bases and J by 11 bases, with 15 bases left in between. There are 13 residues in the CDR3. The CDR3 DNA follows: TGTGCCAGCAGTTTAAAGGAGGGCTTGGGGGCTTTCTTT. This gives the protein CASSLKEGLGAFF.

The chain recombines TRBV5-1 with TRBJ2-5; unclear D gene. Trimming stripped 2 bases from V and 2 bases from J, with 13 bases between. This CDR3 comprises 15 residues. Per germline, CDR1 SGHRS and CDR2 YFSETQ. The CDR3 nucleotides are TGCGCCAGCAGCTTCGCACTCCCCTCGCAAGAGACCCAGTACTTC. Amino acids: CASSFALPSQETQYF.